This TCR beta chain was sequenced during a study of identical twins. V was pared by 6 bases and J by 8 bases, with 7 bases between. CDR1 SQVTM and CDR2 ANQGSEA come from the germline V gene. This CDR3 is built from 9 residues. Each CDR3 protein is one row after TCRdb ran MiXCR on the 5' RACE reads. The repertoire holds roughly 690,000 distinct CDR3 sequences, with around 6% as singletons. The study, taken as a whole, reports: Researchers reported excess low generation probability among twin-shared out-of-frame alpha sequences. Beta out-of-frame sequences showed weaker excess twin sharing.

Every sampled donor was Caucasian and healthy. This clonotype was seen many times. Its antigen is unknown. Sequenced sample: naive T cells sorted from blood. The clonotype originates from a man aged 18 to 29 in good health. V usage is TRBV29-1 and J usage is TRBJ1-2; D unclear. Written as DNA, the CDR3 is TGCAGCGTCTCGGAGGGCTACACCTTC. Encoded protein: CSVSEGYTF. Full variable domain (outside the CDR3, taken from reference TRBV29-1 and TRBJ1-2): SAVISQKPSRDICQRGTSLTIQCQVDSQVTMMFWYRQQPGQSLTLIATANQGSEATYESGFVIDKFPISRPNLTFSTLTVSNMSPEDSSIYLCSVSEGYTFGSGTRLTVV.